What follows are 29 T cell receptor beta chains derived from one specimen sequenced in a study of blood T cell repertoires in COVID-19. Assay: immunoSEQ multiplex PCR; the TCRdb copy retains only in-frame clones and omits some. The profile shows some 74,000 clones, around 83% of them singletons. Material for sequencing was peripheral blood. These receptors originate from a man older than 75 with acute or convalescent COVID-19.

This chain links TRBV25-1 with TRBJ2-7; D may be TRBD1 (5 bases). The CDR3 runs 14 residues. Trimming cost V 3 bases and J 0 bases, with 9 bases left between them. Germline assignment: CDR1 MGHDK and CDR2 SYGVNS. CDR3 loop: CASSDDSTSYEQYF. The DNA of the CDR3 is TGTGCCAGCAGTGATGACAGTACCTCCTACGAGCAGTACTTC.

The gene calls are TRBV2 and TRBJ1-5; 7 nucleotides line up with TRBD1. The CDR3 totals 16 residues. Germline V gene lookup returns CDR1 SNHLY and CDR2 FYNNEI. V was pared by 0 bases and J by 7 bases, with 9 bases of the junction left unmatched. The CDR3 bases are TGTGCCAGCAGTGAAGCGCTTGAGGGGGCCAGACAGCCCCAGCATTTT. Amino acid sequence: CASSEALEGARQPQHF.

This chain uses TRBV6-2 or TRBV6-3 with TRBJ2-7, with TRBD2 matching 7 bases. V lost 6 bases to trimming and J lost 0 bases; unmatched junction nucleotides: 14. CDR1 and CDR2 (germline): MNHEY, SVGEGT. This CDR3 has 17 residues. The CDR3 loop is CASSTSGGPATSYEQYF. In DNA form, the CDR3 reads TGTGCCAGCAGCACCTCGGGAGGCCCAGCAACCTCCTACGAGCAGTACTTC.

J is TRBJ1-1 and V is TRBV7-2; D remains unclear. The V gene lost 7 bases and the J gene lost 1 base, with 13 bases spanning the gap. This CDR3 is built from 14 residues. The V gene's germline CDR1 is SGHTA and CDR2 FQGNSA. CDR3: CASTHPQENTEAFF. In nucleotides, the CDR3 is TGTGCCAGCACCCACCCCCAGGAGAACACTGAAGCTTTCTTT.

V usage is TRBV28 and J usage is TRBJ1-2; D remains ambiguous. From germline, CDR1 is MDHEN and CDR2 SYDVKM. V was pared by 2 bases and J by 7 bases, with 17 bases between. The CDR3 spans 15 residues. The CDR3 DNA is TGTGCCAGCAGTTTAGCCTCGAGGGAATTGTCTGGCTACACCTTC. Its protein is CASSLASRELSGYTF.

This clone was seen just once. V is TRBV27 and J is TRBJ1-1; D remains unclear. Germline CDR1 is MNHEY and CDR2 is SMNVEV (reference sequence). This CDR3 has 14 residues. V shed 4 bases and J shed 0 bases, with 9 bases lying between them. The CDR3 is CASSSGYMNTEAFF. The DNA of the CDR3 is TGTGCCAGCAGTTCGGGGTACATGAACACTGAAGCTTTCTTT.

Regarding this clone: The junction departs from germline at one end; a sequencing error may be responsible. The chain joins TRBV5-8 to TRBJ1-4; TRBD1 matches 9 bases. The CDR3 extends over 10 amino acids. The germline CDR1 and CDR2 sequences are SGHTS and YDEGEE. CDR3 residues: CASSKPGQGF. For the CDR3, the DNA is TGTGCCAGCAGCAAACCGGGACAGGGTTTT.

This rearrangement joins TRBV24-1 to TRBJ2-5; 9 bases are shared with TRBD2. CDR1 is KGHDR and CDR2 is SFDVKD in the germline V gene. CDR3 length: 15 residues. V was pared by 4 bases and J by 4 bases, with 6 bases of the junction left unmatched. Here the CDR3 reads CATSETSGRGETQYF. DNA for the CDR3: TGTGCCACCAGTGAGACTAGCGGTCGGGGAGAGACCCAGTACTTC.

This chain links TRBV3-1 (or the pseudogene TRBV3-2) with TRBJ1-4, with a possible D match to TRBD1 (6 bases). Germline loops: CDR1 LGHDT, CDR2 YNNKEL (reference sequence). The CDR3 length is 19 residues. Between the trimmed V and J ends, which lost 0 bases and 2 bases, there was a span of 19 bases. The CDR3 is CASSQDRLGRGKTNEKLFF. DNA for the CDR3: TGTGCCAGCAGCCAAGATCGCTTGGGCAGGGGTAAGACTAATGAAAAACTGTTTTTT.

J is TRBJ2-5 and V is TRBV28; possible D gene TRBD2, 5 bases. The CDR3 length is 12 residues. Germline V gives CDR1 MDHEN, CDR2 SYDVKM. V was trimmed by 2 bases and J by 4 bases, leaving 5 bases between them. Here the CDR3 DNA reads TGTGCCAGCAGTTTAGAGGGAGAGACCCAGTACTTC. Protein: CASSLEGETQYF.

The gene calls are TRBV6-5 and TRBJ1-6; 9 bases line up with TRBD1. CDR1 and CDR2 from the germline V gene are MNHEY and SVGAGI. The trim removed 4 bases at V and 6 bases at J, leaving 4 bases unmatched. The CDR3 sequence is 15 residues long. The CDR3 sequence is CASSSGTGTNSPLHF. The CDR3 region has the DNA TGTGCCAGCAGTTCGGGGACAGGGACTAATTCACCCCTCCACTTT.

The chain joins TRBV2 to TRBJ2-2, with 9 bases matching TRBD2. V lost 5 bases, J lost 5 bases, and 18 bases stayed unmatched. In germline, CDR1 is SNHLY, CDR2 FYNNEI. The CDR3 contains 19 residues. This chain's CDR3 is CASSTFRFAGGRGTGELFF. The CDR3 nucleotides are TGTGCCAGCAGTACCTTTCGATTTGCGGGAGGGCGGGGTACCGGGGAGCTGTTTTTT.

This chain connects TRBV19 to TRBJ1-2; perhaps TRBD1 as D (6 bases). The CDR3 loop spans 11 amino acids. The germline V gene has CDR1 LNHDA and CDR2 SQIVND (reference sequence). V shed 5 bases and J shed 10 bases, with 11 bases lying between them. DNA of the CDR3: TGTGCCAGTAGTGGACCGGGACACTACACCTTC. Amino acids: CASSGPGHYTF.

The gene calls are TRBV24-1 and TRBJ1-2, with D possibly being TRBD1 (6 bases). Germline V gene data show CDR1 as KGHDR and CDR2 as SFDVKD. There are 13 residues in the CDR3. Deletions cut 9 bases from V and 3 bases from J, with 13 bases between. CDR3 region: CATSEQGYYGYTF. CDR3 sequence (DNA): TGTGCCACCTCGGAACAGGGCTACTATGGCTACACCTTC.

This chain joins TRBV19 and TRBJ1-2; D is perhaps TRBD1 (5 bases). The CDR3 spans 13 residues. Germline loops: CDR1 LNHDA, CDR2 SQIVND (reference sequence). Trimming shortened V by 9 bases and J by 2 bases, and 13 bases separated the two germline ends. CDR3 amino acids: CASKLDMNYGYTF. The DNA for the CDR3 is TGTGCCAGCAAATTGGACATGAACTATGGCTACACCTTC.

V is TRBV4-3 and J is TRBJ1-2, with D unresolved. V gave up 0 bases and J gave up 2 bases, with 13 bases separating them. Germline V gene sequence: CDR1 LGHNA, CDR2 YSLEER. This CDR3 is built from 16 residues. CDR3 sequence reads: CASSQDLNSHNYGYTF. Written as DNA, the CDR3 is TGCGCCAGCAGCCAAGATTTAAACTCTCACAACTATGGCTACACCTTC.

This rearrangement joins TRBV7-2 to TRBJ1-1; TRBD1 aligns across 9 bases. The CDR3 runs to 15 residues. The V gene's germline CDR1 is SGHTA and CDR2 FQGNSA. Trimming cost V 3 bases and J 7 bases; bases outside gene matches: 9. The CDR3 DNA reads as TGTGCCAGCAGCTTCGTTAGGGACAGGGCCCGTGAAGCTTTCTTT. Protein: CASSFVRDRAREAFF. Based on the CDR3 plus reference TRBV7-2 and TRBJ1-1, the full variable domain is GAGVSQSPSNKVTEKGKDVELRCDPISGHTALYWYRQSLGQGLEFLIYFQGNSAPDKSGLPSDRFSAERTGGSVSTLTIQRTQQEDSAVYLCASSFVRDRAREAFFGQGTRLTVV.

This clone is a singleton in its sample. This chain links TRBV19 with TRBJ2-1, with D perhaps matching TRBD2 (7 bases). Per germline, CDR1 LNHDA and CDR2 SQIVND (reference sequence). The CDR3 covers 14 residues. V was clipped by 7 bases and J by 8 bases, with 18 bases between them. DNA for the CDR3: TGTGCCAGTACCCCCCGGCAGGGGAGGGATGAGCAGTTCTTC. It yields the protein CASTPRQGRDEQFF.

As DNA, the CDR3 is TGCGCCAGCAGCCAAGTACACAGGGTGAATGGCGGGGAGCTGTTTTTT. It encodes CASSQVHRVNGGELFF. The chain has TRBV4-3 and TRBJ2-2; TRBD1 might be the D (6 bases). The V gene lost 1 base and the J gene lost 7 bases, with 16 bases spanning the gap. Germline CDR1 LGHNA, CDR2 YSLEER. This CDR3 spans 16 amino acids.

V gene TRBV5-5 combines with J gene TRBJ2-7; D might be TRBD1 (5 bases). CDR3 length: 14 residues. V gave up 0 bases and J gave up 0 bases, with 7 bases separating them. Germline values: CDR1 SGHKS, CDR2 YYEKEE (reference sequence). CDR3 coding DNA: TGTGCCAGCAGCTTGGATGGGGCCTCCTACGAGCAGTACTTC. Translated, it gives CASSLDGASYEQYF.

The chain has TRBV4-1 and TRBJ1-6; no reliable D call. The CDR3 is made up of 17 amino acids. Germline values: CDR1 MGHRA, CDR2 YSYEKL. V lost 0 bases and J 0 bases, leaving 9 bases between the germline ends. In DNA form, the CDR3 reads TGCGCCAGCAGCCAAGAGGGCCTAAGCTCCTATAATTCACCCCTCCACTTT. Its protein is CASSQEGLSSYNSPLHF.

This rearrangement joins TRBV3-1 (or the pseudogene TRBV3-2) to TRBJ2-7, with D tentatively TRBD2 (5 bases). Trimming left V 1 base short and J 3 bases short, with 7 bases between. From germline, CDR1 is LGHDT and CDR2 YNNKEL (reference sequence). The CDR3 consists of 13 residues. The CDR3 sequence is CASSQAGIYEQYF. DNA of the CDR3: TGTGCCAGCAGCCAAGCGGGAATCTACGAGCAGTACTTC.

The V call is TRBV6-2 or TRBV6-3, the J call TRBJ1-3; the D gene is possibly TRBD1 (5 bases). V lost 2 bases to trimming and J lost 0 bases, with 11 bases between them. The germline V gene encodes CDR1 MNHEY and CDR2 SVGEGT. This CDR3 is 16 amino acids long. CDR3 sequence (DNA): TGTGCCAGCAGTTACCGGGGGTACAGCTCTGGAAACACCATATATTTT. Its protein product is CASSYRGYSSGNTIYF.

The gene calls are TRBV4-3 and TRBJ2-3, with 13 bases lining up with TRBD2. This CDR3 is 18 amino acids long. Germline V gene data show CDR1 as LGHNA and CDR2 as YSLEER. Trimming at V came to 4 bases and at J to 5 bases, leaving 12 bases not matched to a gene. Here the CDR3 DNA reads TGCGCCAGCAGCCGGAGCCCGGGACTAGCGGGGAGGGGAGATACGCAGTATTTT. Translated, it gives CASSRSPGLAGRGDTQYF.

The V and J genes are TRBV29-1 and TRBJ2-7; 11 nucleotides align to TRBD1. CDR1 and CDR2 (germline): SQVTM, ANQGSEA. V was clipped by 4 bases and J by 3 bases; unmatched bases: 2. The CDR3 extends over 13 amino acids. CDR3 amino acids: CSVVDRGLYEQYF. The CDR3 DNA sequence: TGCAGCGTTGTGGACAGGGGGCTCTACGAGCAGTACTTC.

V is TRBV11-3 and J is TRBJ2-3; the D gene is possibly TRBD2 (5 bases). Germline loops: CDR1 SGHNT, CDR2 YENEEA. Trimming pared 3 bases from V and 3 bases from J, leaving 13 bases between. This CDR3 spans 15 amino acids. CDR3 nucleotides: TGTGCCAGCAGCTTTCCGGGATCGAAGACAGATACGCAGTATTTT. The encoded protein is CASSFPGSKTDTQYF.

The chain links TRBV11-1 to TRBJ1-6; D possibly corresponds to TRBD1 (6 bases). CDR1 SGHAT and CDR2 FQDESV come from the germline V gene (reference sequence). CDR3 size: 14 residues. With 2 bases removed from V and 7 bases from J, the gap between germline ends came to 9 bases. CDR3 residues: CASSLKQGNSPLHF. CDR3 nucleotides: TGTGCCAGCAGCTTAAAGCAGGGGAATTCACCCCTCCACTTT.

This clone was counted once. This sequence joins TRBV15 and TRBJ2-1; D possibly corresponds to TRBD2 (6 bases). The CDR3 spans 18 residues. CDR1 is LNHNV and CDR2 is YYDKDF in the germline V gene (reference sequence). Trimming shortened V by 1 base and J by 5 bases, and 21 bases separated the two germline ends. CDR3 region: CATSRVKGRGPQNNEQFF. Here the CDR3 DNA reads TGTGCCACCAGCAGAGTAAAAGGGCGGGGTCCGCAAAACAATGAGCAGTTCTTC.

At least ten counts were recorded for this clone. This rearrangement joins TRBV10-3 to TRBJ2-7, with a weak D call TRBD1 (6 bases). The CDR3 sequence is 12 residues long. Germline values: CDR1 ENHRY, CDR2 SYGVKD. Trimming stripped 11 bases from V and 6 bases from J, with 17 bases between. This CDR3 reads CAVGSTGPEQYF. The CDR3 DNA reads as TGTGCCGTCGGATCCACAGGGCCCGAGCAGTACTTC.